The 19 T cell receptor beta chains reported below all come from one sample, sequenced in a study of blood T cell repertoires in COVID-19. TCRdb's table, derived via immunoSEQ multiplex PCR, lists solely in-frame clones and lacks some. The sample has around 100,000 clones; around 85% are singletons. Sequences were obtained from peripheral blood. These receptors were obtained from a woman aged 55-69 years with COVID-19, enrolled during active disease.

V gene TRBV24-1 combines with J gene TRBJ2-1, with a weak D call TRBD1 (6 bases). Trimming stripped 5 bases from V and 0 bases from J, with 13 bases between. The CDR3 covers 16 residues. Germline V gives CDR1 KGHDR, CDR2 SFDVKD. This CDR3 reads CATSGTGPSSYNEQFF. CDR3 sequence (DNA): TGTGCCACCAGTGGAACAGGGCCGAGCTCCTACAATGAGCAGTTCTTC.

This clone was observed a single time. This CDR3 is CASSRGVRDTEAFF. The DNA of the CDR3 is TGTGCCAGCAGCCGGGGGGTGAGAGACACTGAAGCTTTCTTT. The V gene is TRBV3-1 (or the pseudogene TRBV3-2), the J gene TRBJ1-1, with D possibly matching TRBD1 (5 bases). Trimming stripped 4 bases from V and 3 bases from J, with 12 bases between. The CDR3 runs 14 residues. Per germline, CDR1 LGHDT and CDR2 YNNKEL (reference sequence).

The CDR3 sequence: CASSYSFQGARSEAFF. The DNA for the CDR3 is TGTGCCAGCAGTTACTCTTTCCAGGGGGCACGCTCTGAAGCTTTCTTT. V usage is TRBV6-2 or TRBV6-3 and J usage is TRBJ1-1; 8 positions match TRBD1. This CDR3 comprises 16 residues. The germline V gene has CDR1 MNHEY and CDR2 SVGEGT. V gave up 0 bases and J gave up 6 bases; unmatched junction bases: 9.

This clone was recorded once. The CDR3: CASSSLAGGADTQYF. Written as DNA, the CDR3 is TGTGCCAGCAGCTCCCTAGCGGGGGGCGCAGATACGCAGTATTTT. V usage is TRBV3-1 (or the pseudogene TRBV3-2) and J usage is TRBJ2-3; 11 bases align to TRBD2. V lost 5 bases to trimming and J lost 4 bases; unmatched junction nucleotides: 5. The length of the CDR3 is 15 residues. Germline V gives CDR1 LGHDT, CDR2 YNNKEL (reference sequence).

This rearrangement joins TRBV30 to TRBJ1-2; D is unresolved. The CDR3 sequence is 12 residues long. Trimming removed 2 bases from V and 2 bases from J, with 6 bases in between. Germline CDR1 is GTSNPN and CDR2 is SVGIG (reference sequence). CDR3 nucleotides: TGTGCCTGGAGTACATCGAACTATGGCTACACCTTC. This translates into CAWSTSNYGYTF.

This chain connects TRBV6-5 to TRBJ2-2, with 10 bases lining up with TRBD1. CDR1 and CDR2 from the germline V gene are MNHEY and SVGAGI. There are 14 residues in the CDR3. The V gene end was trimmed by 5 bases and the J gene end by 6 bases; junction bases not matched to a gene: 3. CDR3 amino acids: CASSRDRGPGELFF. CDR3 coding DNA: TGTGCCAGCAGTCGGGACAGGGGCCCCGGGGAGCTGTTTTTT.

The chain couples TRBV9 to TRBJ1-1, with 7 bases lining up with TRBD1. The germline gives CDR1 SGDLS, CDR2 YYNGEE. V trimming: 0 bases; J trimming: 2 bases; junction bases outside the gene matches: 7. There are 16 residues in the CDR3. The DNA of the CDR3 is TGTGCCAGCAGCGTAGGGAAAACAGGGGCTAACACTGAAGCTTTCTTT. Its translation: CASSVGKTGANTEAFF.

V gene TRBV19 combines with J gene TRBJ2-3; TRBD2 might be the D (7 bases). The CDR3 totals 16 residues. The germline CDR1 and CDR2 sequences are LNHDA and SQIVND (reference sequence). Trimming cost V 1 base and J 2 bases, with 13 bases left between them. CDR3 region: CASSIARGGNTDTQYF. CDR3 bases: TGTGCCAGTAGTATAGCTAGGGGGGGAAACACAGATACGCAGTATTTT.

The V and J genes are TRBV5-6 and TRBJ2-7; possible D gene TRBD2, 5 bases. This CDR3 is 14 amino acids long. Germline V CDR1 and CDR2: SGHDT, YYEEEE. V was shortened by 2 bases and J by 0 bases, with 9 bases between the two germline ends. Here the CDR3 reads CASSFQRSSYEQYF. DNA of the CDR3: TGTGCCAGCAGCTTCCAGCGGAGCTCCTACGAGCAGTACTTC.

This clone has only one observation. The rearrangement uses TRBV7-3 and TRBJ2-1; TRBD2 matches 8 bases. With 4 bases clipped from V and 5 bases from J, the junction kept 10 bases outside the gene matches. The CDR3 runs to 16 residues. Germline lookup yields CDR1 SGHTA and CDR2 FQGTGA. The CDR3 coding sequence is TGTGCCAGCAGCTCACCAGGACTAGCAACAGACAATGAGCAGTTCTTC. Amino acids: CASSSPGLATDNEQFF.

Only a few counts were recorded for this clone. The rearrangement uses TRBV4-3 and TRBJ1-1, with 7 bases identical to TRBD1. J gave up 5 bases and V 5 bases, and 11 bases lay outside the gene matches. Germline V gene data show CDR1 as LGHNA and CDR2 as YSLEER. The CDR3 extends over 15 amino acids. CDR3 region: CASSSWDSGFTEAFF. In DNA, the CDR3 is TGCGCCAGCAGCTCCTGGGACAGTGGGTTTACTGAAGCTTTCTTT.

The J gene is TRBJ2-3, the V gene TRBV24-1; 7 bases match TRBD1. V was pared by 2 bases and J by 7 bases, with 14 bases of the junction left unmatched. The CDR3 sequence is 17 residues long. From germline, CDR1 is KGHDR and CDR2 SFDVKD. CDR3 in DNA: TGTGCCACCAGTGATTCCTGGGACAGCGCCTATCCCTATACGCAGTATTTT. As protein: CATSDSWDSAYPYTQYF.

This clone occurred a few times. The chain recombines TRBV12-3 or TRBV12-4 with TRBJ1-1; 9 bases are shared with TRBD1. J lost 12 bases, V lost 6 bases, and 11 bases had no gene match. This CDR3 contains 13 residues. DNA for the CDR3: TGTGCCAGCAGAGCTACAGGGGGCGAGGTACCTTTCTTT. Protein sequence: CASRATGGEVPFF.

The V and J genes are TRBV21-1 and TRBJ1-5. TRBV21-1 corresponds to a pseudogene. CDR3 size: 15 residues. The CDR3 nucleotides are TGTGCCAGCAGACAAGAGGGTCACGGCAATCAGCCCCAGCATTTT. Its protein product is CASRQEGHGNQPQHF.

The V call is TRBV9, the J call TRBJ2-1; TRBD2 agrees at 8 bases. Germline-derived CDR1 and CDR2 are SGDLS and YYNGEE. The ends lost 3 bases at V and 7 bases at J; junction bases unmatched: 9. The length of the CDR3 is 15 residues. The CDR3 DNA is TGTGCCAGCAGCGCCCACGGGGGGGCCGGTAATGAGCAGTTCTTC. Translated: CASSAHGGAGNEQFF.

V is TRBV5-1 and J is TRBJ1-1; possible D gene TRBD1, 6 bases. The V gene lost 1 base and the J gene lost 0 bases, with 13 bases spanning the gap. Looked up from germline, CDR1 is SGHRS and CDR2 is YFSETQ. The CDR3 covers 16 residues. CDR3 bases: TGCGCCAGCAGCTTGTGGGCAGGGACAATGAACACTGAAGCTTTCTTT. Protein product: CASSLWAGTMNTEAFF.

The chain combines TRBV12-5 with TRBJ2-2, with 8 nucleotides matching TRBD2. Germline loops: CDR1 LGHNT, CDR2 FRNRAP. V dropped 0 bases and J dropped 4; count of bases not matched to a gene: 10. The CDR3 extends over 18 amino acids. The CDR3 nucleotides are TGTGCTAGTGGTTTGGTTCGCGGGGGGACGGGGGTCACCGGGGAGCTGTTTTTT. Residues: CASGLVRGGTGVTGELFF.

This chain uses TRBV2 with TRBJ1-2, with D maybe TRBD1 (6 bases). The CDR3 spans 16 residues. V lost 2 bases and J lost 3, with 16 bases in between. The germline V gene has CDR1 SNHLY and CDR2 FYNNEI. The chain's CDR3 is CASSERSPWTDYGYTF. The CDR3 DNA follows: TGTGCCAGCAGTGAACGGTCCCCCTGGACAGACTATGGCTACACCTTC.

This sequence joins TRBV3-1 (or the pseudogene TRBV3-2) and TRBJ1-4, with D uncertain. Trimming took off 5 bases at V and 3 bases at J, with 13 bases between the two ends. Germline V gene sequence: CDR1 LGHDT, CDR2 YNNKEL (reference sequence). The CDR3 spans 15 residues. CDR3 DNA sequence: TGTGCCAGCAGCAGAAGCCACTCCTCTAATGAAAAACTGTTTTTT. Translation gives CASSRSHSSNEKLFF.